This is a list of T cell receptor beta chains from one sample in a study of neoadjuvant nivolumab and ipilimumab in lung cancer. TCRdb's table, derived via immunoSEQ multiplex PCR, lists solely in-frame clones and lacks some. The sample records 39,000 or so clones, roughly nine tenths being singletons. The sample was peripheral blood, taken before neoadjuvant nivolumab, alone or with ipilimumab. The receptors derive from an adult with non-small cell lung cancer. Both conserved end residues are part of each CDR3. A D gene is named only where the DNA matches it firmly. Size tells how often a clone was seen (once, few, many) or the class of an expanded clone, and some rows leave it out.

size | D | V | CDR3
NA | NA | TRBV30 | CAWSRGSSYNEQFF
NA | TRBD2 | TRBV7-9 | CASSLGDRLAGTSYNEQFF
NA | NA | TRBV18 | CASSPTQGGNEQFF
once | TRBD1 | TRBV4-1 | CASSQELRGQGDYEQYF
NA | TRBD2 | TRBV7-6 | CASSLAGVSYEQYF
NA | NA | TRBV7-8 | CASSLLQAYEQYF
NA | TRBD1 | TRBV18 | CASSSDRGGMNTGELFF
NA | NA | TRBV7-9 | CASSLRAPIPLF
NA | NA | TRBV11-1 | CASSLRRGDTDTQYF
NA | NA | TRBV18 | CASSPDSRRDGQGYTF
NA | NA | TRBV6-6 | CASSSPNQPQHF
NA | TRBD2 | TRBV5-4 | CASSLGGRGSYNEQFF
NA | NA | TRBV7-2 | CASSLVWGTSTDTQYF
NA | TRBD2 | TRBV9 | CASSPRGGQETQYF
NA | NA | TRBV11-2 | CASSQGLLWSKNIQYF
NA | TRBD2 | TRBV11-2 | CASSQERGSGVQETQYF
once | TRBD2 | TRBV7-2 | CASTWGGSNYEQYF
NA | NA | TRBV5-6 | CASSALGGGLTYEQYF
NA | NA | TRBV27 | CASSGTGISGANVLTF